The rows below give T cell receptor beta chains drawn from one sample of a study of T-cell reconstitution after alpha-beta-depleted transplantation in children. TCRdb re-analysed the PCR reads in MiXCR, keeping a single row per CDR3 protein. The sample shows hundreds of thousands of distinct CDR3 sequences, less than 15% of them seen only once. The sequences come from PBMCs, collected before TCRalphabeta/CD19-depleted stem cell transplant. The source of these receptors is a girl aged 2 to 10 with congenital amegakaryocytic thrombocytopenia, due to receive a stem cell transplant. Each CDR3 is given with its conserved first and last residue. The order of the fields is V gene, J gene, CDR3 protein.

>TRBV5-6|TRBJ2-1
CASTPRVAAYNEQFF
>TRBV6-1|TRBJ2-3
CATSDFLTDTQYF
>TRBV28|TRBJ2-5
CASSPLGTDQETQYF
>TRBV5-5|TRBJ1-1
CASSFAQRDTEAFF
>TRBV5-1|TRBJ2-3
CASSVLTGVIDTQYF
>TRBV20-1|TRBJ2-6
CSARETRSSGANVLTF
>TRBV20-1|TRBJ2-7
CSATAGGPRREQYF
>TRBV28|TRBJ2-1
CASREVSSYNEQFF
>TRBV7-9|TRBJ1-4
CASSLGDTDEKLFF
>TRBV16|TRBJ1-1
CASSHPLGRANTEAFF
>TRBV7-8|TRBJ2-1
CASSPRTSTFYNEQFF
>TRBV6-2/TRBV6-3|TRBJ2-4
CASSFRGGDKNIQYF
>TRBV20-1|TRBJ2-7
CSAPGELASYEQYF